The rows below give T cell receptor beta chains drawn from one sample of a study of blood T cell repertoires in COVID-19. Only in-frame clones appear in the TCRdb table, and some are missing; sequencing was by immunoSEQ multiplex PCR. The sample contains more than 85,000 clones, approximately 80% of which appear only once. Sequencing was carried out using peripheral blood. These receptors originate from a man in his sixties with acute or convalescent COVID-19. Both conserved end residues are part of each CDR3. The D gene is left open where the match is weak. Clone size is not always given. Where it is, it says once, few, many or a class for expanded clones.

D	size	J	V	DNA	CDR3
-	few	TRBJ1-1	TRBV6-5	TGTGCCAGCAGTTACTCGGCCAGGGGGAACACTGAAGCTTTCTTT	CASSYSARGNTEAFF
-	-	TRBJ2-3	TRBV11-3	TGTGCCAGCAGCTTTAGTGGGGCCACAGATACGCAGTATTTT	CASSFSGATDTQYF
-	-	TRBJ2-1	TRBV5-4	TGTGCCAGCAGCTTGGACAGGAGCTCCTACAATGAGCAGTTCTTC	CASSLDRSSYNEQFF
-	once	TRBJ1-2	TRBV7-9	TGTGCCAGCAGCTTACTGGAGACAGTCTATGGCTACACCTTC	CASSLLETVYGYTF
-	-	TRBJ2-2	TRBV4-1	TGCGCCAGCAGCCAAGGACACTCCAGGGACACCGGGGAGCTGTTTTTT	CASSQGHSRDTGELFF
-	-	TRBJ2-4	TRBV7-2	TGTGCCAGCAGCTTAGCGGCGGCCAGCCCAGCCCGGGCCAAAAACATTCAGTACTTC	CASSLAAASPARAKNIQYF
TRBD1	-	TRBJ1-4	TRBV2	TGTGCCAGCAGTGACAGAGGGGGCAGGGGTGGTGAAAAACTGTTTTTT	CASSDRGGRGGEKLFF
-	-	TRBJ1-6	TRBV19	TGTGCCAGTTTGGCAGGGATCAGTTCACCCCTCCACTTT	CASLAGISSPLHF
TRBD1	-	TRBJ1-1	TRBV2	TGTGCCAGCAGCGACGGGACAGGGGTTCGCAACACTGAAGCTTTCTTT	CASSDGTGVRNTEAFF
TRBD1	-	TRBJ1-2	TRBV15	TGTGCCACCAGCCTTCCGACAGGGGGCCGGAACTATGGCTACACCTTC	CATSLPTGGRNYGYTF
TRBD2	-	TRBJ2-1	TRBV7-2	TGTGCCAGCAGCAGTGAGCGGGGGGGCCTTTTTGAGCAGTTCTTC	CASSSERGGLFEQFF
TRBD1	-	TRBJ1-6	TRBV3-1/TRBV3-2	TGTGCCAGCAGCCGCTTACAGGGGGCGCCGAATTCACCCCTCCACTTT	CASSRLQGAPNSPLHF